This T cell receptor (beta chain) was identified during a study of T cell responses to AZD1222 COVID-19 vaccine. To note about this clone: Antigen specificity is unknown. A junction boundary mismatches the germline segment, possibly from a read error.

Whole-study results and caveats: Just a handful of AZD1222 recipients were seropositive at baseline. Nearly half of spike-specific TCRs reportedly target unmutated variant regions.

Produced via immunoSEQ multiplex PCR; TCRdb's table is partial and in-frame only. The table includes more than 85,000 clones, roughly 90% detected once. Germline-derived CDR1 and CDR2 are MDHEN and SYDVKM. The CDR3 is 12 residues long. The sequence came from an adult in good health. The source material was peripheral blood, sampled on day 0 of AZD1222 vaccination. The rearrangement links TRBV28 to TRBJ2-1; D remains ambiguous. CDR3: CVSSLLGTEQFF. Here the CDR3 DNA reads TGTGTCAGCAGTTTATTGGGTACTGAGCAGTTCTTC.